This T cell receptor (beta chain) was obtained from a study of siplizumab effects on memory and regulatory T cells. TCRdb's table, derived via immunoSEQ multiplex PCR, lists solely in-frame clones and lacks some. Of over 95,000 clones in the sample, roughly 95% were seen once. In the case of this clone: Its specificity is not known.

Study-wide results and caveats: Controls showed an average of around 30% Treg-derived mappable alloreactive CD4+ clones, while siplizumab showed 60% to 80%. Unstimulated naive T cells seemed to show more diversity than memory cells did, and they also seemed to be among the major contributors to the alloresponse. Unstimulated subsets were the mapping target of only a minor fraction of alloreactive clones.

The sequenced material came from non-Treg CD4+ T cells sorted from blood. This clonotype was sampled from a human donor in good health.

As DNA, the CDR3 is TGTGCCAGCAGCTTGACCCCCTACGAGCAGTACTTC. Translated: CASSLTPYEQYF. The V and J genes are TRBV5-5 and TRBJ2-7; D unclear. This CDR3 has 12 amino acids. Trimming took 1 base from V and 2 from J, leaving 4 bases between them. From germline, CDR1 is SGHKS and CDR2 YYEKEE (reference sequence).